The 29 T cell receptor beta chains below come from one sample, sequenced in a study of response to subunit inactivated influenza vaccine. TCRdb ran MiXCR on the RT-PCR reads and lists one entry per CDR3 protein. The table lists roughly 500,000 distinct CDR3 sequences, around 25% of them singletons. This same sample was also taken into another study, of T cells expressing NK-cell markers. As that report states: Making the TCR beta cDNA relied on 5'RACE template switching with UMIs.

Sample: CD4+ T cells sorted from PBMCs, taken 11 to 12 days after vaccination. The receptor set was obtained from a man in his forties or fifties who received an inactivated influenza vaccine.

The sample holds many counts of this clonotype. CDR3 sequence: CASSYRPYGGTEAFF. As DNA, the CDR3 is TGTGCCAGCAGTTACCGCCCGTACGGGGGCACTGAAGCTTTCTTT. This chain joins TRBV6-5 and TRBJ1-1; maybe TRBD1 (5 bases). Germline assignment: CDR1 MNHEY and CDR2 SVGAGI. Trimming took 2 bases from V and 4 from J, leaving 14 bases between them. The CDR3 runs to 15 residues.

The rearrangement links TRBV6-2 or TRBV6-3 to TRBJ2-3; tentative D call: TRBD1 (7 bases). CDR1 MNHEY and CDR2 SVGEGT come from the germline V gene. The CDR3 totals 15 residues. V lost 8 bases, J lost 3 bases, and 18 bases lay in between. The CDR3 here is CASGEGGAGTDTQYF. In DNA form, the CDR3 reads TGTGCCAGCGGAGAAGGGGGCGCGGGGACAGATACGCAGTATTTT.

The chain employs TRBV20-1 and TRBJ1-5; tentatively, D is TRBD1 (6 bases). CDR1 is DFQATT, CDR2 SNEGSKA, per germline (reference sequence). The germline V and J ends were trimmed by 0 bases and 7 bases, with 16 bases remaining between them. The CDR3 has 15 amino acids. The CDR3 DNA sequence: TGCAGTGCTAGAGATGGCGACAGGAGCATGCAGCCCCAGCATTTT. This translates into CSARDGDRSMQPQHF.

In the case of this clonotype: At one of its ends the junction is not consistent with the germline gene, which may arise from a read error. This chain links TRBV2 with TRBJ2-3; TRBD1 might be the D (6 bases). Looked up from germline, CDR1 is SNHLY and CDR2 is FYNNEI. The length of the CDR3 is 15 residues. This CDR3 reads CASSVDRRNTDTKYF. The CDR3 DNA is TGTGCCAGCAGTGTAGACAGGAGAAACACAGATACGAAGTATTTT.

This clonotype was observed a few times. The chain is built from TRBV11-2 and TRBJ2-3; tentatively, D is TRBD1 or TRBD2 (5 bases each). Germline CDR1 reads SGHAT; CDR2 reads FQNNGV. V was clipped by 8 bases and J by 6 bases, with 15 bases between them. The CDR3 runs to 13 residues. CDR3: CASAPRGVDTQYF. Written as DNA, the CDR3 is TGTGCCAGCGCTCCACGAGGGGTGGATACGCAGTATTTT.

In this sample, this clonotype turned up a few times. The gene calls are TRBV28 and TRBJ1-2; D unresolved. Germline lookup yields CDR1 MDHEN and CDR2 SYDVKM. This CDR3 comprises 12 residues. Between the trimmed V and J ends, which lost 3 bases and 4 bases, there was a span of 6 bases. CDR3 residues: CASSFAGYGYTF. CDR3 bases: TGTGCCAGCAGTTTCGCCGGCTATGGCTACACCTTC.

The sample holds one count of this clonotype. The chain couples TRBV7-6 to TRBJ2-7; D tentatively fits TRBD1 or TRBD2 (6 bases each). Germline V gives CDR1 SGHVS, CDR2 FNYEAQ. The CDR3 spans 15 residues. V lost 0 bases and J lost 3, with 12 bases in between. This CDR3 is CASSLAGGTYYEQYF. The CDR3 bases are TGTGCCAGCAGCTTAGCAGGGGGGACTTACTACGAGCAGTACTTC.

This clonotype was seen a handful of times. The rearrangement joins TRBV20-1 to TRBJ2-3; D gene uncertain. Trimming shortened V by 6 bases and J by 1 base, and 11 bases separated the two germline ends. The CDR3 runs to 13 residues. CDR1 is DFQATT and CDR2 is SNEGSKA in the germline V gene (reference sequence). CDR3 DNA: TGCAGTGCCCCCCGCGGCGGCACAGATACGCAGTATTTT. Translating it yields CSAPRGGTDTQYF.

The DNA of the CDR3 is TGTGCCAGCTCACGGCGTCGGGAAATAGTAGATACGCAGTATTTT. Translation gives CASSRRREIVDTQYF. The chain combines TRBV18 with TRBJ2-3; D possibly corresponds to TRBD2 (5 bases). V was clipped by 4 bases and J by 5 bases, with 16 bases between them. Per germline, CDR1 KGHSH and CDR2 LQKENI. This CDR3 has 15 amino acids.

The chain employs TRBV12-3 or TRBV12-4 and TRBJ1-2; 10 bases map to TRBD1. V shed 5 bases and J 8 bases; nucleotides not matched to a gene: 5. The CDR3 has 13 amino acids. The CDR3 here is CASSGQGVGGYTF. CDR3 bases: TGTGCCAGCAGTGGACAGGGGGTTGGGGGCTACACCTTC.

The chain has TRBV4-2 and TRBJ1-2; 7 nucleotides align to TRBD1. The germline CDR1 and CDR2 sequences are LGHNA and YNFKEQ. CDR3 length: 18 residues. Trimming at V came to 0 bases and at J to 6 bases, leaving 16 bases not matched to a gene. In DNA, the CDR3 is TGTGCCAGCAGCCAAGATTGGAAGACAGGGCTCCAAATAAATGGCTACACCTTC. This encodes CASSQDWKTGLQINGYTF.

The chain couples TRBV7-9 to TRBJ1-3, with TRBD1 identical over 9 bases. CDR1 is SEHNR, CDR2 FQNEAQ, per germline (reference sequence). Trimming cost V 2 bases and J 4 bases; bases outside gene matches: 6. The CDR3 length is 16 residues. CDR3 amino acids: CASSLKRTGVGNTIYF. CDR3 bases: TGTGCCAGCAGCTTAAAGCGGACAGGGGTCGGAAACACCATATATTTT.

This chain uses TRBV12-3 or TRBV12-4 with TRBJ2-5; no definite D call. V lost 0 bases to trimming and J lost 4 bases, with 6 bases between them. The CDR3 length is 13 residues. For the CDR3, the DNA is TGTGCCAGCAGTTTAGCACAGCTAGAGACCCAGTACTTC. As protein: CASSLAQLETQYF.

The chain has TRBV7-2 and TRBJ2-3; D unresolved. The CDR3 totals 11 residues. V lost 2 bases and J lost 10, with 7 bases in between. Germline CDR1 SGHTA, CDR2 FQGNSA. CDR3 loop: CASSLKSPQYF. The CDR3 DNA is TGTGCCAGCAGCTTAAAAAGTCCGCAGTATTTT.

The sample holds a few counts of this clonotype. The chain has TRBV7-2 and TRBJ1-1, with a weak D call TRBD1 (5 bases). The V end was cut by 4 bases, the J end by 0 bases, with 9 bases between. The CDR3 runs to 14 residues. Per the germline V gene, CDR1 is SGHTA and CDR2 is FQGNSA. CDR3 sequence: CASSSTALNTEAFF. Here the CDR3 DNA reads TGTGCCAGCAGCTCGACAGCACTGAACACTGAAGCTTTCTTT.

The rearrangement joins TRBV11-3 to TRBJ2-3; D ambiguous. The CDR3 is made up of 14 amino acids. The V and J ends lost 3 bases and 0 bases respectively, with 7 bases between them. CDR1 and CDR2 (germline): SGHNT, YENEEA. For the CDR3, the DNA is TGTGCCAGCAGCTTCGACGGGAGCACAGATACGCAGTATTTT. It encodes CASSFDGSTDTQYF.

The CDR3 spells CASSPGTSGSRIGELFF. The CDR3 DNA follows: TGTGCCAGCAGCCCTGGGACTAGCGGGAGTAGGATCGGGGAGCTGTTTTTT. V is TRBV7-3 and J is TRBJ2-2; 14 positions agree with TRBD2. The CDR3 extends over 17 amino acids. V was clipped by 5 bases and J by 7 bases; unmatched bases: 9. From germline, CDR1 is SGHTA and CDR2 FQGTGA. The entire variable domain, with the rest obtained from reference TRBV7-3 and TRBJ2-2, is as follows: GAGVSQTPSNKVTEKGKYVELRCDPISGHTALYWYRQSLGQGPEFLIYFQGTGAADDSGLPNDRFFAVRPEGSVSTLKIQRTERGDSAVYLCASSPGTSGSRIGELFFGEGSRLTVL.

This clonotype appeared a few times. The CDR3 sequence is CSARGGGYGYTF. In DNA, the CDR3 is TGCAGTGCTAGAGGAGGGGGCTATGGCTACACCTTC. This chain connects TRBV20-1 to TRBJ1-2, with D maybe TRBD1 (6 bases). Germline loops: CDR1 DFQATT, CDR2 SNEGSKA (reference sequence). Trimming pared 1 base from V and 4 bases from J, leaving 7 bases between. This CDR3 has 12 residues.

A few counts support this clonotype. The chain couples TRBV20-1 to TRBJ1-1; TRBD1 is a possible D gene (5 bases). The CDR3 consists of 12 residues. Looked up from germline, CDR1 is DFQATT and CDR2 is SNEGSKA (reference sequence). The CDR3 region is CRVDTMNTEAFF. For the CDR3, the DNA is TGCAGGGTGGACACCATGAACACTGAAGCTTTCTTT.

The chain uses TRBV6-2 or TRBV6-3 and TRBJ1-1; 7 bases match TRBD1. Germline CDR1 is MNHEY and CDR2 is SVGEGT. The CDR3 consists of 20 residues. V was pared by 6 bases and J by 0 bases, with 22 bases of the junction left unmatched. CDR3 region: CASRPWTGVKYSDMNTEAFF. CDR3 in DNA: TGTGCCAGCAGACCTTGGACAGGAGTGAAATATAGTGACATGAACACTGAAGCTTTCTTT.

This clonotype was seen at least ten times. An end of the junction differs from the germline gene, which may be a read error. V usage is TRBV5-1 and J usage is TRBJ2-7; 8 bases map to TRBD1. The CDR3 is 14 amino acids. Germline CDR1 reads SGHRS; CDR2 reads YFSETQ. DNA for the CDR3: TGTGCCAGCAGCTCAGGACAGGGCACCTACGAGCAGTACTTC. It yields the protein CASSSGQGTYEQYF.

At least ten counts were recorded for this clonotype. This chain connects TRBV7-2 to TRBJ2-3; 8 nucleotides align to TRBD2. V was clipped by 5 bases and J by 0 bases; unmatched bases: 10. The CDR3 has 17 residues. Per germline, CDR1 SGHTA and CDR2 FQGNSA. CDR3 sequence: CASSPHLSGVSTDTQYF. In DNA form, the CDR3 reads TGTGCCAGCAGCCCGCACCTTAGCGGGGTTAGCACAGATACGCAGTATTTT.

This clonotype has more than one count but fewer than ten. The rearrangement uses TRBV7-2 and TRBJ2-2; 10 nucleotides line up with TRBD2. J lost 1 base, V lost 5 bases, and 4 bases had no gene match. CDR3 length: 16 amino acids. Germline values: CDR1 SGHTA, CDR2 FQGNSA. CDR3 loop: CASSGSSGGNTGELFF. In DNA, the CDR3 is TGTGCCAGCAGCGGGTCTAGCGGGGGGAACACCGGGGAGCTGTTTTTT.

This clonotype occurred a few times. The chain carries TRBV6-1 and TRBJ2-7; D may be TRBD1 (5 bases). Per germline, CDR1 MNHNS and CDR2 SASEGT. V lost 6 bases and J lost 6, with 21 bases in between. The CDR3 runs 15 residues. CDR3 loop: CASRGFSADTGEQYF. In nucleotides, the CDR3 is TGTGCCAGCAGGGGGTTCTCTGCGGACACGGGCGAGCAGTACTTC.

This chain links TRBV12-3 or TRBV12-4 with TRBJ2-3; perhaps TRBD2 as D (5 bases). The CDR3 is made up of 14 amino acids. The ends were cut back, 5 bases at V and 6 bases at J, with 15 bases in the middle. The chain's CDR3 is CASSRRGSRDTQYF. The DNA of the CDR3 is TGTGCCAGCAGTCGTCGGGGATCCAGGGATACGCAGTATTTT.

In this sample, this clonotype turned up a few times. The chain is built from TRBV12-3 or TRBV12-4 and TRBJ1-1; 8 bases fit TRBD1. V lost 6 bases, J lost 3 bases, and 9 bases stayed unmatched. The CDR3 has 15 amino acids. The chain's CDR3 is CASSFRGRRHTEAFF. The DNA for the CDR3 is TGTGCCAGCAGCTTCAGGGGGCGCAGGCACACTGAAGCTTTCTTT.

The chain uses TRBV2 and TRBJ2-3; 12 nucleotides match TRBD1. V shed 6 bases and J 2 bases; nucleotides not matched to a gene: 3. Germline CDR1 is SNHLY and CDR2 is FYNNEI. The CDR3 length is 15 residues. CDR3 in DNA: TGTGCCAGCAGGGGACAGGGGGCGCCCACAGATACGCAGTATTTT. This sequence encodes CASRGQGAPTDTQYF.

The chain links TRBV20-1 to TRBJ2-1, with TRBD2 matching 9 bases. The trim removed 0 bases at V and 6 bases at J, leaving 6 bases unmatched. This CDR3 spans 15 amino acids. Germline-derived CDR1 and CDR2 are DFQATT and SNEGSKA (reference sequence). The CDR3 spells CSARERGGSVNEQFF. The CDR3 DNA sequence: TGCAGTGCTAGAGAGCGGGGGGGCTCTGTCAATGAGCAGTTCTTC.

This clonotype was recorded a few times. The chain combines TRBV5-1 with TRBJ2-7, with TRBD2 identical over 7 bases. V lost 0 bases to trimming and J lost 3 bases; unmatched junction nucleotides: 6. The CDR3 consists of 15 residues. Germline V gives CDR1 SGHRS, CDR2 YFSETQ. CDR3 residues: CASSLAGTNNYEQYF. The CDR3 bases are TGCGCCAGCAGCTTGGCCGGGACTAATAACTACGAGCAGTACTTC.